This T cell receptor (beta chain) came from a study of blood T cell repertoires in COVID-19. Generated by immunoSEQ multiplex PCR, the TCRdb table keeps only in-frame clones and is missing some. The data contain 250,000 to 400,000 clones, 90% of them singletons. Self-reported history from a screening survey and questionnaire set each donor's cohort. The sequence derives from a man between 60 and 75 years old who had recovered from COVID-19. Sequencing used PBMCs or T cells enriched from blood (not recorded which).

The CDR3 DNA reads TGTGCCAGCAGTAATAATTATCAGCCCCAGCATTTT. Amino acids: CASSNNYQPQHF. The chain joins TRBV12-3 or TRBV12-4 to TRBJ1-5; no clear D. V was shortened by 5 bases and J by 5 bases, with 7 bases between the two germline ends. The CDR3 runs to 12 residues.